This TCR beta chain came from a study of blood T cell repertoires in COVID-19. On the study more broadly: COVID-19 samples collected from the United States, Italy and Spain covered acute and convalescent phases. In each case, the material was cDNA or gDNA derived from T cells, B-cell-depleted T cells, or PBMCs.

In the authors' methods: For nucleated cells, counts were estimated from reference gene primer amplification. The assay was immunoSEQ multiplex PCR, and TCRdb's table has in-frame clones only and misses some. V and J calls and clone size come straight from that table; D and trimming were deduced from the DNA. The sample has around 100,000 clones; 85% to 90% are singletons. V shed 6 bases and J 6 bases; nucleotides not matched to a gene: 12. The CDR3 consists of 15 residues. CDR1 and CDR2 from the germline V gene are LNHDA and SQIVND (reference sequence). V and J are TRBV19 and TRBJ2-7, with 9 bases identical to TRBD1. This clonotype was obtained from a man in his forties or fifties with active or convalescent COVID-19. Sequencing used peripheral blood. The CDR3 region has the DNA TGTGCCAGTAGAGCCCAGGGGACAGGGCTTTTCGAGCAGTACTTC. Its translation: CASRAQGTGLFEQYF.